This T cell receptor (beta chain) was obtained from a study of blood T cell repertoires in COVID-19. This CDR3 has 14 amino acids. Trimming cost V 5 bases and J 6 bases; bases outside gene matches: 8. The germline V gene has CDR1 MNHNY and CDR2 SVGAGI (reference sequence). Authors' analysis steps: Reference gene primer amplification in the assay estimated nucleated cell counts. Assay used: immunoSEQ multiplex PCR; TCRdb lists only in-frame clones, some missing. V, J and clone size reflect that table, while D and trimming were determined from the DNA. The sample carries about 330,000 clones, approximately 85% recorded once.

J is TRBJ2-5 and V is TRBV6-6; TRBD1 matches at 8 bases. Sequences were obtained from peripheral blood. The receptor was derived from a human donor in a cohort sampled during active COVID-19. Here the CDR3 DNA reads TGTGCCAGCAGTACAGGACAGGGTTCGAAGACCCAGTACTTC. Its translation is CASSTGQGSKTQYF.